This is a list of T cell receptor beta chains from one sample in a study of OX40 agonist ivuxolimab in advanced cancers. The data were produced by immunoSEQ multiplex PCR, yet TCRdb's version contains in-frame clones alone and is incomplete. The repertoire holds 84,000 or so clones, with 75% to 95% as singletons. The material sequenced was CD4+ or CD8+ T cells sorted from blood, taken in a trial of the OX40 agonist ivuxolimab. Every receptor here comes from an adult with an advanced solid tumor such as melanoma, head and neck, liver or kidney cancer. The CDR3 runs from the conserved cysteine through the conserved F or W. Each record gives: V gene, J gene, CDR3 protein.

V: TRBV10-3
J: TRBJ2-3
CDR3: CAISATSTDTQYF

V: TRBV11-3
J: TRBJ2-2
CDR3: CASSLRVGWRDTGELFF

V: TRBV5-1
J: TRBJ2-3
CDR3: CASRPLAGLTDTQYF

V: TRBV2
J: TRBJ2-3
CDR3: CASKFDGFTDTQYF

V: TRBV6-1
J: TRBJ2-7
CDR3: CASSQGGGSYEQYF

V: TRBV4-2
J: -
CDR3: CASSQEFYRYEQYF

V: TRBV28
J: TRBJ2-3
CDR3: CASLSSGRLGDTQYF

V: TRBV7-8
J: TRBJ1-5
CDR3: CASSPHRGPYNQPQHF

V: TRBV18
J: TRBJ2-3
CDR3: CASSPLAGQGNTQYF

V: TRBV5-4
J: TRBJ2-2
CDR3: CASTPYWGTGELFF

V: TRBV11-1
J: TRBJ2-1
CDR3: CASSPQKTSGAGEQFF

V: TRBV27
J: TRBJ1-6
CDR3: CASSLGGNDNSPLHF

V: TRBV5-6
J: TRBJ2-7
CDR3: CASSFPLGEQYF

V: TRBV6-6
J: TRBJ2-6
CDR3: CASRPRGSGANVLTF

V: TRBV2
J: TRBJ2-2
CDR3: CAGGTGYTGELFF

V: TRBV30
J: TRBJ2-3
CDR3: CAWSQGTDTQYF

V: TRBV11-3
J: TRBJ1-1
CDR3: CASSLRQGQEGGTEAFF

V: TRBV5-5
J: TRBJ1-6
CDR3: CASSRTGDSPLHF

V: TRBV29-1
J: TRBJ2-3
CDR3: CSVDDRGLTDTQYF

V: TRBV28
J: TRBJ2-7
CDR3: CASRGTVSYEQYF

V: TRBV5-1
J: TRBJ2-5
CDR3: CASKPSGVQETQYF

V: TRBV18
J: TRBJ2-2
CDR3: CASSSTGGPWGANTGELFF

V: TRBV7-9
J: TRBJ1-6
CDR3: CASSSGANNSPLHF

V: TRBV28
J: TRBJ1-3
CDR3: CASSFRGNTIYF

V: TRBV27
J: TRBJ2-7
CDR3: CASSLTGVRSYEQYF

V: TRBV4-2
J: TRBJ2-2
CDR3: CASSHAGGNTGELFF

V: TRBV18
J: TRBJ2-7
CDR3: CASSPRLAGGSSYEQYF

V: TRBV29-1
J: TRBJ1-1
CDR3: CSGGDSVNTEAFF

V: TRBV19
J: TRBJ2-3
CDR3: CASSIGSGSLPRTDTQYF

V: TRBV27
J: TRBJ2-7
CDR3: CASSLLGTSGGLSYEQYF

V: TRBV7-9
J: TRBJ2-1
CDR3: CASSFQGMNEQFF

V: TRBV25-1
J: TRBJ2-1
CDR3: CASSPRAGGGEQFF

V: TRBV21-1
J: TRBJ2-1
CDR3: CASRLLSGNEQFF

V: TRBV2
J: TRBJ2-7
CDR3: CASSERTSGKYEQYF